The 10 T cell receptor beta chains reported below all come from one sample, sequenced in a study of cytomegalovirus exposure and HLA in healthy donors. The PCR contained 60 Vbeta and 13 Jbeta primers. The repertoire was sequenced with immunoSEQ multiplex PCR; TCRdb's copy has only in-frame clones and lacks some. The table includes 120,000 or so clones, 80% to 85% detected once. Sequences were obtained from PBMCs. These receptors all stem from a human donor in good health.

This clone has only a few counts. This rearrangement joins TRBV6-5 to TRBJ2-7; 8 bases map to TRBD1. Trimming cost V 6 bases and J 5 bases; bases outside gene matches: 9. Germline V gene sequence: CDR1 MNHEY, CDR2 SVGAGI. This CDR3 has 14 residues. The CDR3 DNA reads TGTGCCAGCAGCCCCAGGGACAGGTCCCACGAGCAGTACTTC. It yields the protein CASSPRDRSHEQYF.

In this sample, this clone turned up a few times. The rearrangement links TRBV5-1 to TRBJ1-1; no reliable D call. Germline V gene data show CDR1 as SGHRS and CDR2 as YFSETQ. The CDR3 has 13 residues. Trimming took 6 bases from V and 0 from J, leaving 9 bases between them. The CDR3, as DNA: TGCGCCAGCACCGAATACATGAACACTGAAGCTTTCTTT. Translation: CASTEYMNTEAFF.

V is TRBV15 and J is TRBJ2-6; perhaps TRBD1 as D (6 bases). CDR3 length equals 16 residues. Germline V gene data show CDR1 as LNHNV and CDR2 as YYDKDF (reference sequence). V was pared by 6 bases and J by 1 base, with 13 bases between. The CDR3 DNA is TGTGCCACCAGTCCTGGACAGTTTTCTGGGGCCAACGTCCTGACTTTC. Its protein product is CATSPGQFSGANVLTF. Complete variable domain (other parts from reference TRBV15 and TRBJ2-6): DAMVIQNPRYQVTQFGKPVTLSCSQTLNHNVMYWYQQKSSQAPKLLFHYYDKDFNNEADTPDNFQSRRPNTSFCFLDIRSPGLGDTAMYLCATSPGQFSGANVLTFGAGSRLTVL.

This chain joins TRBV5-1 and TRBJ1-2, with D possibly being TRBD1 (6 bases). Trimming removed 0 bases at V and 6 bases at J, with 18 bases between. Per germline, CDR1 SGHRS and CDR2 YFSETQ. The CDR3 is 16 amino acids. CDR3 loop: CASSLAGQTGGDGYTF. As DNA, the CDR3 is TGCGCCAGCAGCTTGGCCGGACAGACAGGCGGTGATGGCTACACCTTC.

V and J are TRBV19 and TRBJ1-6, with D hard to call. Trimming left V 6 bases short and J 8 bases short, with 8 bases between. Per the germline V gene, CDR1 is LNHDA and CDR2 is SQIVND (reference sequence). The CDR3 has 12 amino acids. DNA for the CDR3: TGTGCCAGTAGGTTTTCGGATTCACCCCTCCACTTT. Protein product: CASRFSDSPLHF.

The chain joins TRBV29-1 to TRBJ2-7, with 7 bases matching TRBD2. J lost 4 bases, V lost 8 bases, and 8 bases had no gene match. Germline V gives CDR1 SQVTM, CDR2 ANQGSEA. The CDR3 length is 12 residues. In DNA form, the CDR3 reads TGCAGCTTCGCTCAGGGAGGGTACGAGCAGTACTTC. Translated: CSFAQGGYEQYF.

The J gene is TRBJ1-6, the V gene TRBV9; D not certain. The CDR3 has 14 residues. CDR1 is SGDLS and CDR2 is YYNGEE in the germline V gene. Trimming stripped 0 bases from V and 6 bases from J, with 7 bases between. The CDR3 reads CASSVGHVNSPLHF. The CDR3 bases are TGTGCCAGCAGCGTAGGACACGTTAATTCACCCCTCCACTTT. Supplemented by reference TRBV9 and TRBJ1-6, the full variable domain reads DSGVTQTPKHLITATGQRVTLRCSPRSGDLSVYWYQQSLDQGLQFLIQYYNGEERAKGNILERFSAQQFPDLHSELNLSSLELGDSALYFCASSVGHVNSPLHFGNGTRLTVT.

The chain recombines TRBV9 with TRBJ1-2; possibly TRBD1 for D (5 bases). In germline, CDR1 is SGDLS, CDR2 YYNGEE. This CDR3 is built from 17 residues. V gave up 2 bases and J gave up 4 bases, with 21 bases separating them. The CDR3 DNA is TGTGCCAGCAGCGTCGGGAGTGAGGGGCAAAGTCTCTATGGCTACACCTTC. Its translation is CASSVGSEGQSLYGYTF.

This clone has just one count. One end of the junction is discordant with germline, which a read error may explain. This rearrangement joins TRBV27 to TRBJ2-7; D remains ambiguous. Germline CDR1 MNHEY, CDR2 SMNVEV (reference sequence). This CDR3 is 14 amino acids long. The CDR3 sequence: CARSLSLFPDEQYF. The CDR3 DNA reads as TGTGCCCGCAGTTTATCCCTATTCCCGGACGAGCAGTACTTC.

This clone was detected only a few times. The rearrangement joins TRBV7-9 to TRBJ1-1; maybe TRBD1 (5 bases). Germline loops: CDR1 SEHNR, CDR2 FQNEAQ (reference sequence). This CDR3 comprises 12 residues. Trimming removed 2 bases at V and 5 bases at J, with 6 bases between. The CDR3 DNA sequence: TGTGCCAGCAGCTTAACAGGAACTGAAGCTTTCTTT. Translation: CASSLTGTEAFF.